What follows are 5 T cell receptor beta chains derived from one specimen sequenced in a study of vaccination effects on CD4 cells after COVID-19. These TCRs' antigens remain unknown. ViraFEST expansion of antigen-specific CD4+ T cells with viral peptide pools preceded sequencing. With 9 to 11 days of culture completed, CD4+ T cells were isolated. Vaccinated participants had no history of SARS-CoV-2 infection and tested negative for nucleocapsid antibodies. Produced via immunoSEQ multiplex PCR; TCRdb's table is partial and in-frame only. The table lists 35,000 to 45,000 clones, roughly 72% of them singletons. The specimen was CD4+ T cells from PBMCs cultured with SARS-CoV-2 spike peptides, collected before COVID-19 vaccination. These receptors all come from a human donor who received a COVID-19 vaccine.

CDR3 in DNA: TGCGCCAGCAGTTTACGGACAGACCAAGAGACCCAGTACTTC. It is translated as CASSLRTDQETQYF. The V gene is TRBV5-1, the J gene TRBJ2-5, with D tentatively TRBD1 (6 bases). The V end was cut by 5 bases, the J end by 0 bases, with 11 bases between. This CDR3 contains 14 residues. Per germline, CDR1 SGHRS and CDR2 YFSETQ.

This clone was picked up a small number of times. V and J are TRBV5-4 and TRBJ1-2, with D possibly TRBD1 on 5 matching bases. The germline CDR1 and CDR2 sequences are SGHNT and YYREEE (reference sequence). V was clipped by 0 bases and J by 8 bases, with 17 bases between them. This CDR3 contains 15 residues. CDR3 coding DNA: TGTGCCAGCAGCTTGGGAGGACGTGGGGCTCGCGGCTACACCTTC. Protein sequence: CASSLGGRGARGYTF.

V usage is TRBV10-1 and J usage is TRBJ1-1; D is uncertain. The CDR3 is 14 amino acids. Trimming shortened V by 4 bases and J by 5 bases, and 14 bases separated the two germline ends. Germline loops: CDR1 WNHNN, CDR2 SYGVQD (reference sequence). CDR3 protein: CASSGTPRGTEAFF. DNA of the CDR3: TGCGCCAGCAGTGGGACTCCCCGCGGGACTGAAGCTTTCTTT.

The sample holds a few counts of this clone. The chain combines TRBV4-1 with TRBJ1-1; D is ambiguous. The germline V and J ends were trimmed by 5 bases and 1 base, with 11 bases remaining between them. CDR3 length: 14 amino acids. Looked up from germline, CDR1 is MGHRA and CDR2 is YSYEKL. The CDR3 coding sequence is TGCGCCAGCAGCAATTGGAATTCGAACACTGAAGCTTTCTTT. It specifies CASSNWNSNTEAFF.

V is TRBV9 and J is TRBJ2-1; D remains unclear. V lost 3 bases, J lost 8 bases, and 15 bases lay in between. The V gene's germline CDR1 is SGDLS and CDR2 YYNGEE. The CDR3 runs 14 residues. CDR3 residues: CASSADGLIDEQFF. The DNA of the CDR3 is TGTGCCAGCAGCGCAGACGGGTTAATCGATGAGCAGTTCTTC.